These 30 T cell receptor beta chains share one sample of origin, sequenced in a study of T cells after yellow fever vaccination (dated by TCRdb to about 2019). Library generation was performed with 5' RACE. These reads were obtained on an Illumina NovaSeq 6000. The public reads were quality trimmed at Q25 with fastp and then assembled into clones with MiXCR by TCRdb, keeping productive beta chains. Duplicate CDR3 protein sequences are folded into a single record with the most common DNA and genes. The sample has about 220,000 distinct CDR3 sequences on record, approximately 3.3% of them singletons. The ten largest clones capture 3.2% of the sample. In light of the paper, this sample's treatment or condition label describes: live attenuated yellow fever vaccine strain. Sequences were derived from CD4+ T cells sorted from PBMCs, sampled 10 days after the yellow fever booster vaccination. These receptors all come from a young man who received the YFV17D yellow fever vaccine.

Only a few counts were recorded for this clonotype. V gene TRBV6-5 combines with J gene TRBJ2-4; the match to TRBD1 covers 9 bases. The germline gives CDR1 MNHEY, CDR2 SVGAGI. V shed 2 bases, J shed 8 bases, and the junction held 4 bases outside the gene matches. The CDR3 is 14 amino acids. The CDR3 region is CASSYGQGSDIQYF. The CDR3 DNA reads TGTGCCAGCAGTTACGGACAGGGGTCCGACATTCAGTACTTC.

In its sample, this clonotype was seen many times. The gene calls are TRBV29-1 and TRBJ2-2; D is possibly TRBD1 or TRBD2 (5 bases each). Trimming removed 4 bases at V and 2 bases at J, with 11 bases between. Per germline, CDR1 SQVTM and CDR2 ANQGSEA. The CDR3 runs to 14 residues. CDR3 bases: TGCAGCGTTGTGGGGACGGCCAACACCGGGGAGCTGTTTTTT. Translating it yields CSVVGTANTGELFF.

This clonotype occurred many times. The V gene is TRBV19, the J gene TRBJ1-2; 12 nucleotides line up with TRBD1. J lost 5 bases, V lost 7 bases, and 8 bases had no gene match. In germline, CDR1 is LNHDA, CDR2 SQIVND (reference sequence). This CDR3 has 15 residues. The DNA for the CDR3 is TGTGCCAGTACCGGGACAGGGGGCATGGGATATGGCTACACCTTC. It specifies CASTGTGGMGYGYTF.

This chain connects TRBV24-1 to TRBJ2-3, with 7 bases matching TRBD1. From germline, CDR1 is KGHDR and CDR2 SFDVKD. The V and J ends lost 2 bases and 1 base, in that order; junction bases with no gene match: 5. The CDR3 has 16 residues. As DNA, the CDR3 is TGTGCCACCAGTGATTCCCGGGACAGAGGCACAGATACGCAGTATTTT. It encodes CATSDSRDRGTDTQYF.

This clonotype was seen repeatedly, ten times or more. The rearrangement uses TRBV6-2 or TRBV6-3 and TRBJ2-7, with 8 bases matching TRBD2. This CDR3 has 14 residues. Trimming cost V 5 bases and J 3 bases; bases outside gene matches: 6. Per the germline V gene, CDR1 is MNHEY and CDR2 is SVGEGT. The CDR3, as DNA: TGTGCCAGCAGTGCAGCGGGGGCCAACTACGAGCAGTACGTC. Amino acids: CASSAAGANYEQYV.

This clonotype was found many times. The gene calls are TRBV11-2 and TRBJ2-7, with unresolved D. V lost 7 bases, J lost 1 base, and 14 bases lay in between. The V gene's germline CDR1 is SGHAT and CDR2 FQNNGV. This CDR3 contains 14 residues. The CDR3 here is CASNSVRGSYEQYF. CDR3 nucleotide sequence: TGTGCCAGCAACTCAGTCCGTGGGTCCTACGAGCAGTACTTC.

This clonotype has a count of ten or more. V gene TRBV12-3 or TRBV12-4 combines with J gene TRBJ2-5; TRBD1 matches at 8 bases. The CDR3 totals 15 residues. V was pared by 1 base and J by 2 bases, with 3 bases of the junction left unmatched. CDR3 nucleotides: TGTGCCAGCAGTTTAGGGACAGGGTCACAAGAGACCCAGTACTTC. This gives the protein CASSLGTGSQETQYF.

This clonotype was found many times. Compared with germline, one end of the junction differs, possibly owing to a read error. The chain links TRBV7-8 to TRBJ2-1, with TRBD2 matching over 14 bases. The CDR3 consists of 13 residues. CDR1 and CDR2 from the germline V gene are SGHVS and FQNEAQ. DNA for the CDR3: TGTGCCAGCAGCCCGCGACTAGCGGGGGGGGAAATCTTC. It translates to CASSPRLAGGEIF.

This clonotype has a handful of counts. The gene calls are TRBV18 and TRBJ2-1; no clear D. Looked up from germline, CDR1 is KGHSH and CDR2 is LQKENI. The ends were cut back, 4 bases at V and 10 bases at J, with 17 bases in the middle. This CDR3 comprises 14 residues. The CDR3 loop is CASSRTDPLGEQFF. Written as DNA, the CDR3 is TGTGCCAGCTCACGGACGGATCCCCTAGGGGAGCAGTTCTTC.

This clonotype was counted many times. This chain connects TRBV15 to TRBJ2-7; 11 nucleotides agree with TRBD2. The CDR3 is 16 residues long. V trimming: 0 bases; J trimming: 5 bases; junction bases outside the gene matches: 6. Germline V lookup: CDR1 LNHNV, CDR2 YYDKDF (reference sequence). The CDR3 DNA follows: TGTGCCACCAGCAGAGATCGAACTAGCGGGGGTAACGAGCAGTACTTC. This encodes CATSRDRTSGGNEQYF. The variable domain in full, completed from reference TRBV15 and TRBJ2-7, reads DAMVIQNPRYQVTQFGKPVTLSCSQTLNHNVMYWYQQKSSQAPKLLFHYYDKDFNNEADTPDNFQSRRPNTSFCFLDIRSPGLGDTAMYLCATSRDRTSGGNEQYFGPGTRLTVT.

This clonotype was seen a handful of times. The chain is built from TRBV12-3 or TRBV12-4 and TRBJ1-2, with D maybe TRBD1 (5 bases). This CDR3 has 15 residues. With 3 bases removed from V and 4 bases from J, the gap between germline ends came to 15 bases. The CDR3 coding sequence is TGTGCCAGCAGTTTTAGGGGCCTCGCCGCCTATGGCTACACCTTC. It translates to CASSFRGLAAYGYTF.

The table lists this clonotype with a few counts. V and J are TRBV19 and TRBJ1-2; 8 bases map to TRBD1. Germline V gives CDR1 LNHDA, CDR2 SQIVND (reference sequence). The CDR3 extends over 14 amino acids. V lost 7 bases and J lost 1; bases outside the gene matches: 5. The CDR3 here is CASTPGQVNYGYTF. The CDR3 DNA sequence: TGTGCCAGTACTCCGGGACAGGTTAACTATGGCTACACCTTC.

The sample holds a few counts of this clonotype. The rearrangement joins TRBV19 to TRBJ2-7; TRBD1 agrees at 7 bases. V shed 5 bases and J 7 bases; nucleotides not matched to a gene: 11. This CDR3 comprises 14 residues. Germline V gene lookup returns CDR1 LNHDA and CDR2 SQIVND (reference sequence). CDR3 loop: CASSPHSGQAEQYF. The CDR3 DNA reads as TGTGCCAGTAGTCCACACTCCGGACAGGCGGAGCAGTACTTC.

This clonotype has ten or more counts. V and J are TRBV6-6 and TRBJ2-5; the D call may be TRBD1 or TRBD2 (5 bases each). V was shortened by 7 bases and J by 3 bases, with 18 bases between the two germline ends. This CDR3 has 15 residues. The germline gives CDR1 MNHNY, CDR2 SVGAGI (reference sequence). The DNA for the CDR3 is TGTGCCAGCACCCTGTCGGGGACCAGTAAAGAGACCCAGTACTTC. Translating gives CASTLSGTSKETQYF.

This clonotype appeared a few times. The V gene is TRBV5-3, the J gene TRBJ1-4; D remains unclear. TRBV5-3 is noted as an ORF with a role that remains uncertain. The CDR3 has 15 residues. Trimming left V 0 bases short and J 0 bases short, with 6 bases between. The CDR3 DNA sequence: TGTGCCAGAAGCTTGGTAGCAACAACTAATGAAAAACTGTTTTTT. Protein sequence: CARSLVATTNEKLFF.

This clonotype was seen a handful of times. V gene TRBV5-1 combines with J gene TRBJ2-1; D not resolved. The ends were cut back, 0 bases at V and 0 bases at J, with 4 bases in the middle. This CDR3 region has 14 residues. Per the germline V gene, CDR1 is SGHRS and CDR2 is YFSETQ. The CDR3 DNA is TGCGCCAGCAGCTTGGAAAACTCCTACAATGAGCAGTTCTTC. Amino acids: CASSLENSYNEQFF.

This clonotype was picked up a small number of times. CDR3 loop: CASSRETISGNTIYF. Here the CDR3 DNA reads TGTGCCAGCAGTCGGGAGACCATCTCTGGAAACACCATATATTTT. This chain uses TRBV6-2 or TRBV6-3 with TRBJ1-3; D remains ambiguous. This CDR3 has 15 amino acids. CDR1 is MNHEY and CDR2 is SVGEGT in the germline V gene. V was shortened by 5 bases and J by 0 bases, with 11 bases between the two germline ends.

This clonotype has at least ten counts. The chain has TRBV20-1 and TRBJ2-3, with 8 bases lining up with TRBD1. The V segment lost 3 bases and the J segment 2 bases; nucleotides outside the gene matches: 7. From germline, CDR1 is DFQATT and CDR2 SNEGSKA (reference sequence). This CDR3 comprises 15 residues. The CDR3 reads CSASGQGETTDTQYF. DNA of the CDR3: TGCAGTGCTAGTGGACAGGGCGAGACCACAGATACGCAGTATTTT.

This clonotype has a count of ten or more. The genes are TRBV7-2 and TRBJ2-4, with D uncertain. Germline V gene data show CDR1 as SGHTA and CDR2 as FQGNSA. The V end was cut by 5 bases, the J end by 0 bases, with 17 bases between. The CDR3 consists of 17 residues. The CDR3 nucleotides read TGTGCCAGCAGCCCCGACAAGTTCCTAATAGCCAAAAACATTCAGTACTTC. It yields the protein CASSPDKFLIAKNIQYF. Full variable domain (rest looked up from reference TRBV7-2 and TRBJ2-4): GAGVSQSPSNKVTEKGKDVELRCDPISGHTALYWYRQSLGQGLEFLIYFQGNSAPDKSGLPSDRFSAERTGGSVSTLTIQRTQQEDSAVYLCASSPDKFLIAKNIQYFGAGTRLSVL.

This chain uses TRBV27 with TRBJ1-2; 7 bases are shared with TRBD1. CDR3 length: 14 amino acids. Germline CDR1 reads MNHEY; CDR2 reads SMNVEV (reference sequence). V shed 6 bases and J 5 bases; nucleotides not matched to a gene: 9. The CDR3 sequence: CASRWQGVGYGYTF. The DNA of the CDR3 is TGTGCCAGCAGATGGCAGGGGGTCGGTTATGGCTACACCTTC.

The chain joins TRBV24-1 to TRBJ2-3, with D perhaps assigned TRBD1 or TRBD2 (7 bases each). Germline CDR1 KGHDR, CDR2 SFDVKD. V was clipped by 10 bases and J by 2 bases, with 21 bases between them. The CDR3 is 16 amino acids. The CDR3 here is CATSTGDYELTDTQYF. The DNA for the CDR3 is TGTGCCACGAGCACAGGGGACTACGAACTCACAGATACGCAGTATTTT.

This clonotype occurred many times. The chain is built from TRBV4-2 and TRBJ2-5; the match to TRBD2 covers 9 bases. CDR1 is LGHNA and CDR2 is YNFKEQ in the germline V gene. Trimming at V came to 0 bases and at J to 1 base, leaving 9 bases not matched to a gene. The CDR3 totals 18 residues. CDR3 amino acids: CASSQDPPAGGVQETQYF. The CDR3 bases are TGTGCCAGCAGCCAAGATCCCCCAGCGGGGGGTGTCCAAGAGACCCAGTACTTC.

The J gene is TRBJ2-6, the V gene TRBV5-5, with D maybe TRBD1 (6 bases). The CDR3 covers 18 residues. Per the germline V gene, CDR1 is SGHKS and CDR2 is YYEKEE (reference sequence). Deletions cut 2 bases from V and 2 bases from J, with 17 bases between. CDR3 residues: CASSFRRQAIAGANVLTF. Written as DNA, the CDR3 is TGTGCCAGCAGCTTCCGACGACAGGCGATTGCTGGGGCCAACGTCCTGACTTTC.

This clonotype has ten or more counts. This rearrangement joins TRBV4-2 to TRBJ2-1; D gene uncertain. Germline lookup yields CDR1 LGHNA and CDR2 YNFKEQ. The length of the CDR3 is 13 residues. Deletions cut 1 base from V and 8 bases from J, with 9 bases between. The CDR3 loop reads CASSQGPLDEQFF. In DNA, the CDR3 is TGTGCCAGCAGCCAAGGTCCTCTCGATGAGCAGTTCTTC.

This clonotype was seen more than once but under ten times. J is TRBJ2-5 and V is TRBV5-1; 9 bases are shared with TRBD2. This CDR3 spans 14 amino acids. Germline assignment: CDR1 SGHRS and CDR2 YFSETQ. After removal of 1 base from V and 5 bases from J, the junction contained 3 bases not matched to a gene. CDR3 DNA: TGCGCCAGCAGCTTGCGGACTAGCGATGAGACCCAGTACTTC. Translating it yields CASSLRTSDETQYF.

This clonotype was counted many times. This chain connects TRBV7-2 to TRBJ2-5; 10 nucleotides line up with TRBD2. V was pared by 3 bases and J by 6 bases, with 7 bases of the junction left unmatched. The CDR3 runs 15 residues. The germline CDR1 and CDR2 sequences are SGHTA and FQGNSA. DNA of the CDR3: TGTGCCAGCAGCTTCTATAGCGGGGGGATCCAGACCCAGTACTTC. Protein: CASSFYSGGIQTQYF. Looking up the rest from reference TRBV7-2 and TRBJ2-5 gives the full variable domain: GAGVSQSPSNKVTEKGKDVELRCDPISGHTALYWYRQSLGQGLEFLIYFQGNSAPDKSGLPSDRFSAERTGGSVSTLTIQRTQQEDSAVYLCASSFYSGGIQTQYFGPGTRLLVL.

This clonotype appeared many times. The chain carries TRBV5-1 and TRBJ1-5, with D unclear. Germline CDR1 SGHRS, CDR2 YFSETQ. This CDR3 comprises 13 residues. Trimming shortened V by 1 base and J by 10 bases, and 12 bases separated the two germline ends. The CDR3 is CASSLFPEEPQHF. The CDR3 region has the DNA TGCGCCAGCAGCTTGTTCCCGGAAGAACCCCAGCATTTT.

This clonotype was recorded many times. CDR3 protein: CSARDNNYGYTF. In DNA, the CDR3 is TGCAGTGCAAGGGACAACAACTATGGCTACACCTTC. The chain is built from TRBV20-1 and TRBJ1-2; D might be TRBD1 (6 bases). Germline V gene data show CDR1 as DFQATT and CDR2 as SNEGSKA (reference sequence). This CDR3 has 12 residues. The V and J ends lost 6 bases and 2 bases respectively, with 10 bases between them.

Remarks on this clonotype: A much larger clone lies a single base off, so this may be a read error. The rearrangement uses TRBV5-1 and TRBJ1-1; D not certain. The V end was cut by 6 bases, the J end by 4 bases, with 16 bases between. There are 14 residues in the CDR3. CDR1 is SGHRS and CDR2 is YFSETQ in the germline V gene. CDR3 nucleotides: TGCGCCAGCAATAGTGGGGAAGGAGGCACTGAAGCTTTCTTT. The encoded protein is CASNSGEGGTEAFF.

The chain recombines TRBV7-9 with TRBJ1-5; 11 bases line up with TRBD1. This CDR3 contains 18 residues. V was pared by 5 bases and J by 0 bases, with 9 bases of the junction left unmatched. Germline CDR1 is SEHNR and CDR2 is FQNEAQ (reference sequence). CDR3 in amino acids: CASSRGTGGPYSNQPQHF. The CDR3 bases are TGTGCCAGCAGCCGCGGGACAGGGGGTCCCTATAGCAATCAGCCCCAGCATTTT. Complete variable domain (other parts from reference TRBV7-9 and TRBJ1-5): DTGVSQNPRHKITKRGQNVTFRCDPISEHNRLYWYRQTLGQGPEFLTYFQNEAQLEKSRLLSDRFSAERPKGSFSTLEIQRTEQGDSAMYLCASSRGTGGPYSNQPQHFGDGTRLSIL.